These 18 T cell receptor beta chains originate from one sample sequenced in a study of T cell responses to AZD1222 COVID-19 vaccine (dated by TCRdb to about 2021). Library prep was done by the immunoSEQ multiplex PCR assay. TCRdb obtained this table from immuneACCESS and retained in-frame rearrangements with V and J assigned. These tables miss some clones; where compared with another copy, unresolved V genes account for less than half of the shortfall, and the remainder is unexplained. For this sample there are 95,000 to 150,000 clones; about 90% appear just once. The ten biggest clones cover approximately 7.9% of the sample. The time point label on this specimen signifies: about 28 days (+/-7) after the second vaccine dose. This specimen consisted of peripheral blood, obtained 28 days after the second AZD1222 dose. These receptors were collected from an adult who received the AZD1222 COVID-19 vaccine.

This clone was picked up one time. CDR3: CASSETTGRDNEQFF. The DNA for the CDR3 is TGTGCCAGCAGCGAAACGACCGGACGGGACAATGAGCAGTTCTTC. The rearrangement links TRBV9 to TRBJ2-1, with D uncertain. The CDR3 loop spans 15 amino acids. The V and J ends lost 3 bases and 5 bases respectively, with 15 bases between them. Germline V gene lookup returns CDR1 SGDLS and CDR2 YYNGEE.

The genes are TRBV18 and TRBJ2-3, with no clear D. Germline CDR1 and CDR2: KGHSH and LQKENI. With 5 bases removed from V and 5 bases from J, the gap between germline ends came to 14 bases. The CDR3 loop spans 14 amino acids. CDR3 amino acids: CASSNKEVEDTQYF. The CDR3 coding sequence is TGTGCCAGCTCAAACAAAGAGGTAGAAGATACGCAGTATTTT. The full variable domain, completed using reference TRBV18 and TRBJ2-3, is NAGVMQNPRHLVRRRGQEARLRCSPMKGHSHVYWYRQLPEEGLKFMVYLQKENIIDESGMPKERFSAEFPKEGPSILRIQQVVRGDSAAYFCASSNKEVEDTQYFGPGTRLTVL.

The chain has TRBV6-5 and TRBJ1-1; D uncertain. The CDR3 runs 13 residues. CDR1 MNHEY and CDR2 SVGAGI come from the germline V gene. V lost 6 bases and J lost 4, with 12 bases in between. As DNA, the CDR3 is TGTGCCAGCAGCCCCCCCGGGAGCACTGAAGCTTTCTTT. Translating it yields CASSPPGSTEAFF.

The genes are TRBV29-1 and TRBJ1-1; no firm D call. Per the germline V gene, CDR1 is SQVTM and CDR2 is ANQGSEA. The CDR3 contains 10 residues. The ends were cut back, 7 bases at V and 14 bases at J, with 17 bases in the middle. DNA for the CDR3: TGCAGCGCTCCAGACCCAAGATTCTTCTTT. Protein product: CSAPDPRFFF.

This rearrangement joins TRBV3-1 (or the pseudogene TRBV3-2) to TRBJ1-2, with D unresolved. V dropped 1 base and J dropped 4 bases, with 4 bases sitting between them. Germline CDR1 is LGHDT and CDR2 is YNNKEL (reference sequence). The CDR3 contains 12 residues. CDR3 coding DNA: TGTGCCAGCAGCCAAGGAACCTATGGCTACACCTTC. Its protein is CASSQGTYGYTF.

J is TRBJ2-3 and V is TRBV2; 11 bases are a match to TRBD2. V lost 7 bases, J lost 1 base, and 1 base stayed unmatched. The germline gives CDR1 SNHLY, CDR2 FYNNEI. The length of the CDR3 is 14 residues. CDR3 loop: CASKTSGGTDTQYF. CDR3 DNA: TGTGCCAGCAAGACTAGCGGGGGCACAGATACGCAGTATTTT.

The V call is TRBV24-1, the J call TRBJ2-7, with 8 bases lining up with TRBD2. V lost 4 bases, J lost 3 bases, and 4 bases stayed unmatched. This CDR3 comprises 14 residues. The germline CDR1 and CDR2 sequences are KGHDR and SFDVKD. The CDR3 spells CATSDPGGGYEQYF. The CDR3 nucleotides are TGTGCCACCAGTGACCCCGGGGGGGGCTACGAGCAGTACTTC.

The rearrangement links TRBV12-3 or TRBV12-4 to TRBJ1-3; D unclear. The CDR3 extends over 13 amino acids. The V gene lost 7 bases and the J gene lost 6 bases, with 13 bases spanning the gap. The CDR3 is CASTARRQNTIYF. The CDR3 DNA sequence: TGTGCCAGCACGGCGCGGAGGCAAAACACCATATATTTT.

The chain joins TRBV18 to TRBJ2-7; no clear D gene. Germline CDR1 is KGHSH and CDR2 is LQKENI. The ends were cut back, 4 bases at V and 0 bases at J, with 16 bases in the middle. The CDR3 length is 16 residues. The CDR3 sequence: CASSLLAGGSSYEQYF. In nucleotides, the CDR3 is TGTGCCAGCTCACTATTAGCTGGTGGGTCCTCCTACGAGCAGTACTTC.

This clone has only one observation. The chain couples TRBV28 to TRBJ1-2; D not certain. V was shortened by 5 bases and J by 7 bases, with 11 bases between the two germline ends. This CDR3 comprises 12 residues. Germline CDR1 MDHEN, CDR2 SYDVKM. The CDR3, as DNA: TGTGCCAGCAGTCCCCCCTTAGGTGGCTACACCTTC. Encoded protein: CASSPPLGGYTF.

The chain recombines TRBV3-1 (or the pseudogene TRBV3-2) with TRBJ1-5; tentative D call: TRBD1 (5 bases). The CDR3 runs 18 residues. Germline V gene sequence: CDR1 LGHDT, CDR2 YNNKEL (reference sequence). V dropped 3 bases and J dropped 7 bases, with 25 bases sitting between them. CDR3 sequence: CASSHSFPAVGTGQPQHF. CDR3 coding DNA: TGTGCCAGCAGCCATAGTTTCCCGGCGGTGGGGACGGGGCAGCCCCAGCATTTT.

The rearrangement joins TRBV28 to TRBJ1-1; D is undetermined. Between the trimmed V and J ends, which lost 2 bases and 8 bases, there was a span of 6 bases. CDR3 length: 11 residues. CDR1 is MDHEN and CDR2 is SYDVKM in the germline V gene. The CDR3 bases are TGTGCCAGCAGTTTAGTCCAGGAAGCTTTCTTT. It translates to CASSLVQEAFF. Supplemented by reference TRBV28 and TRBJ1-1, the full variable domain reads DVKVTQSSRYLVKRTGEKVFLECVQDMDHENMFWYRQDPGLGLRLIYFSYDVKMKEKGDIPEGYSVSREKKERFSLILESASTNQTSMYLCASSLVQEAFFGQGTRLTVV.

This clone showed up just a few times. The chain combines TRBV21-1 with TRBJ2-5; the table's D call TRBD2 went unverified against the DNA. TRBV21-1 is designated a pseudogene. This CDR3 is built from 15 residues. Here the CDR3 reads CASSIGGGPEETQYF. CDR3 nucleotide sequence: TGTGCCAGCAGCATTGGGGGAGGGCCTGAGGAGACCCAGTACTTC.

The chain employs TRBV6-5 and TRBJ1-2; 8 bases align to TRBD1. This CDR3 is 14 amino acids long. V gave up 2 bases and J gave up 4 bases; unmatched junction bases: 3. Germline-derived CDR1 and CDR2 are MNHEY and SVGAGI. CDR3 DNA: TGTGCCAGCAGTTACGGGACAGGTCCCTATGGCTACACCTTC. As protein: CASSYGTGPYGYTF.

The chain recombines TRBV10-3 with TRBJ1-2; TRBD1 might be the D (6 bases). The CDR3 extends over 16 amino acids. Germline V lookup: CDR1 ENHRY, CDR2 SYGVKD. Deletions cut 6 bases from V and 6 bases from J, with 23 bases between. The CDR3 DNA reads as TGTGCCATCAGACCGAACGACAGGCGGCGTCAACATGGCTACACCTTC. This encodes CAIRPNDRRRQHGYTF.

The rearrangement links TRBV3-1 (or the pseudogene TRBV3-2) to TRBJ1-6, with D unclear. Trimming took off 0 bases at V and 7 bases at J, with 19 bases between the two ends. This CDR3 is built from 18 residues. Germline V CDR1 and CDR2: LGHDT, YNNKEL (reference sequence). CDR3 DNA: TGTGCCAGCAGCCAAGAAAGGCAGAGGACCGCTAAAAATTCACCCCTCCACTTT. Translated, it gives CASSQERQRTAKNSPLHF.

This chain joins TRBV18 and TRBJ1-5; unclear D gene. The germline V gene encodes CDR1 KGHSH and CDR2 LQKENI. The CDR3 length is 14 residues. Trimming removed 1 base from V and 4 bases from J, with 8 bases in between. In DNA, the CDR3 is TGTGCCAGCTCACCACAGAAAGTGAATCAGCCCCAGCATTTT. It yields the protein CASSPQKVNQPQHF.

The chain recombines TRBV6-5 with TRBJ1-6; D is perhaps TRBD1 (6 bases). Trimming took off 6 bases at V and 8 bases at J, with 14 bases between the two ends. Germline V CDR1 and CDR2: MNHEY, SVGAGI. The CDR3 runs 14 residues. CDR3 region: CASRATGGDSPLHF. The CDR3 nucleotides are TGTGCCAGCAGGGCGACAGGAGGGGATTCACCCCTCCACTTT.